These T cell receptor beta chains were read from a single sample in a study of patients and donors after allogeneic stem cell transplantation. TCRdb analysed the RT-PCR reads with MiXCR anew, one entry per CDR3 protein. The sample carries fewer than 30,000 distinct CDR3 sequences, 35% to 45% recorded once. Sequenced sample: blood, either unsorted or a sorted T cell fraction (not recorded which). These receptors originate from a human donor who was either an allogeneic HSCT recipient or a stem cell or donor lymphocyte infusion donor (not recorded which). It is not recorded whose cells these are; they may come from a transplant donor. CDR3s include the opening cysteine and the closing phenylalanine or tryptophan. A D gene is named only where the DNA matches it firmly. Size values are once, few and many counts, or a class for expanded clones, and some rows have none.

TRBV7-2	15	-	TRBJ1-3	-	TGTGCCAGCAGTTATACGGCCGACTCTGGAAACACCATATATTTT	CASSYTADSGNTIYF
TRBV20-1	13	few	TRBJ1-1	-	TGCAGTGCGAGTGGGCAGGGGAACACTGAAGCTTTCTTT	CSASGQGNTEAFF
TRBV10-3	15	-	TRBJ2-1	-	TGTGCCATCAGTCCAGGGCGACCCCCCTACAATGAGCAGTTCTTC	CAISPGRPPYNEQFF
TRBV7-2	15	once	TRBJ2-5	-	TGTGCCAGCAGCTTAGCTAGGACACCGCAAGAGACCCAGTACTTC	CASSLARTPQETQYF
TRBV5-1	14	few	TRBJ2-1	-	TGCGCCAGCAGCGACGGAACCTTCTACAATGAGCAGTTCTTC	CASSDGTFYNEQFF
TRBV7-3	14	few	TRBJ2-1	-	TGTGCCAGCAGCTTAGCAGGGACTTGGGGTGAGCAGTTCTTC	CASSLAGTWGEQFF
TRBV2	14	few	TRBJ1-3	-	TGTGCCAGCAGTGCCCGTTTCTCTGGAAACACCATATATTTT	CASSARFSGNTIYF
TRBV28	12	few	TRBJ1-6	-	TGTGCCAGCAGTTTACAGAGATCACCCCTCCACTTT	CASSLQRSPLHF
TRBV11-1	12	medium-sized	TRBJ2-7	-	TGTGCCAGCAGCTTAGGCAGTAGCGAGCAGTACTTC	CASSLGSSEQYF
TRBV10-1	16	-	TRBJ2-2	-	TGCGCCAGCACACCGGGACCCGCCCCGAACACCGGGGAGCTGTTTTTT	CASTPGPAPNTGELFF
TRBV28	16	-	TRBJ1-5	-	TGTGCCAGCAGTTTGGAGCCCGTCGGGAGCAATCAGCCCCAGCATTTT	CASSLEPVGSNQPQHF
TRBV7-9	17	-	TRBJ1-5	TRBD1	TGTGCCAGCAGCCCGCTTCGGACAGGGGGAGGTACTCAGCCCCAGCATTTT	CASSPLRTGGGTQPQHF
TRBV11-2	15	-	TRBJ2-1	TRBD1	TGTGCCAGCAGCCCCGGGACAGGGGCCTACAATGAGCAGTTCTTC	CASSPGTGAYNEQFF
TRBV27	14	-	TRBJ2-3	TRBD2	TGTGCCAGCAGTTCAGCGGGGGGGAGATATACGCAGTATTTT	CASSSAGGRYTQYF
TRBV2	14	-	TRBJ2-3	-	TGTGCCAGCAGTGAAGGCCAGGGACCAGATACGCAGTATTTT	CASSEGQGPDTQYF
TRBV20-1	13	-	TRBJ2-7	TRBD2	TGCAGTGCTTGGACTAGCGCGACCTACGAGCAGTACTTC	CSAWTSATYEQYF
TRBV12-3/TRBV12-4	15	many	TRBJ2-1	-	TGTGCCAGCAGCCCCGGTCAGGGACCCTACAATGAGCAGTTCTTC	CASSPGQGPYNEQFF
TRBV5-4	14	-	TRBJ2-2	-	TGTGCCAGCAGCTTGCCGGTGAACACCGGGGAGCTGTTTTTT	CASSLPVNTGELFF
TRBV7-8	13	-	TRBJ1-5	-	TGTGCCAGCAGCGGTAGTGGCAATCAGCCCCAGCATTTT	CASSGSGNQPQHF
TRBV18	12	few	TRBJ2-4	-	TGTGCCAGCTCACCGCAGGGTGACATTCAGTACTTC	CASSPQGDIQYF
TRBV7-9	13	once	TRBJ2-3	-	TGTGCCAGCAGCTTTGGTATGGGGGATACGCAGTATTTT	CASSFGMGDTQYF
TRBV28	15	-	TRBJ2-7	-	TGTGCCAGCAGTCCACCCTCTCTAGTTAATGACGAGCAGTACTTC	CASSPPSLVNDEQYF
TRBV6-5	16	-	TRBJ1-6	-	TGTGCCAGCAGTTACGTTCGGGACCGCTCAAATTCACCCCTCCACTTT	CASSYVRDRSNSPLHF
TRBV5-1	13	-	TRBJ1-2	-	TGCGCCAGCAGCTTTGCAGGGGAGGATGGCTACACCTTC	CASSFAGEDGYTF
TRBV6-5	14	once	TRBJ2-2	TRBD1	TGTGCCAGCAGAGGACAGGGGGCTACCGGGGAGCTGTTTTTT	CASRGQGATGELFF
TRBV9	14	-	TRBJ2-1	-	TGTGCCAGCAGCGTAGATTTGGGTTTCGATGAGCAGTTCTTC	CASSVDLGFDEQFF
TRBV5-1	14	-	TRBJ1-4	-	TGCGCCAGCAGCTTCCGGGACCTTAATGAAAAACTGTTTTTT	CASSFRDLNEKLFF
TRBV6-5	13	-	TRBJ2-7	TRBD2	TGTGCCAGCAGCAAGTACCGGGGGGACGAGCAGTACTTC	CASSKYRGDEQYF
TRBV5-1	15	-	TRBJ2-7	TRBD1	TGCGCCAGCAGCTTGGGGGGACAGAACTCCTACGAGCAGTACTTC	CASSLGGQNSYEQYF
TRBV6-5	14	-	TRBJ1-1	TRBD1	TGTGCCAGCTATAGCAGGGGGCGTCGGACTGAAGCTTTCTTT	CASYSRGRRTEAFF
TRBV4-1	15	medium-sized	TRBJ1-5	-	TGCGCCAGCAGCCAAGGGTCCGGTGAGCATCAGCCCCAGCATTTT	CASSQGSGEHQPQHF
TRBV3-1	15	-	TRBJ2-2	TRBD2	TGTGCCAGCAGCCAAGCAGCACTAGCGACCGGGGAGCTGTTTTTT	CASSQAALATGELFF
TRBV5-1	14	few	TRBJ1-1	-	TGCGCCAGCAGCCTGGCTGGGGGGAACACTGAAGCTTTCTTT	CASSLAGGNTEAFF
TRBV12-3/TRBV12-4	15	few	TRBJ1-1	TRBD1	TGTGCCAGCAGTTTAGAGGCAGGGGGTAGGACTGAAGCTTTCTTT	CASSLEAGGRTEAFF
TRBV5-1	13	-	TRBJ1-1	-	TGCGCCAGCAGCGGACGGACAGACACTGAAGCTTTCTTT	CASSGRTDTEAFF
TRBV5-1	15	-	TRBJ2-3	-	TGCGCCAGCAGCGTGCCCCATCTAGATACAGATACGCAGTATTTT	CASSVPHLDTDTQYF
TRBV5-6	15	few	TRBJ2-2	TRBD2	TGTGCCAGCCGAGATAGCGGGAGGTTCACCGGGGAGCTGTTTTTT	CASRDSGRFTGELFF